This passage covers 14 T cell receptor beta chains from one sample sequenced in a study of OX40 agonist ivuxolimab in advanced cancers. The table came from immunoSEQ multiplex PCR; TCRdb's copy has only in-frame clones and leaves some out. The sample shows tens of thousands of clones, approximately 92% of them seen only once. This specimen consisted of CD4+ or CD8+ T cells sorted from blood, obtained in a trial of the OX40 agonist ivuxolimab. These receptors all stem from an adult with an advanced solid tumor such as melanoma, head and neck, liver or kidney cancer.

V usage is TRBV4-3 and J usage is TRBJ2-1; 8 nucleotides align to TRBD2. The CDR3 has 17 amino acids. Germline CDR1 is LGHNA and CDR2 is YSLEER. Trimming removed 0 bases from V and 3 bases from J; junction bases left unmatched: 7. CDR3 residues: CASSQDLTSGSYNEQFF. The CDR3 DNA is TGCGCCAGCAGCCAAGATCTCACTAGCGGAAGCTACAATGAGCAGTTCTTC.

The rearrangement uses TRBV4-3 and TRBJ2-3, with TRBD1 matching 9 bases. Looked up from germline, CDR1 is LGHNA and CDR2 is YSLEER. The ends lost 4 bases at V and 2 bases at J; junction bases unmatched: 10. The CDR3 consists of 17 residues. The CDR3 DNA reads as TGCGCCAGCAGCCCCCCCCGGACAGGGGCTTTCACAGATACGCAGTATTTT. Translation gives CASSPPRTGAFTDTQYF.

This chain joins TRBV6-5 and TRBJ2-1; no clear D gene. V was clipped by 2 bases and J by 6 bases, with 11 bases between them. The CDR3 runs 14 residues. Germline CDR1 and CDR2: MNHEY and SVGAGI. CDR3 residues: CASSYDAQSNEQFF. The CDR3 nucleotides are TGTGCCAGCAGTTACGATGCCCAGTCCAATGAGCAGTTCTTC.

V usage is TRBV5-4 and J usage is TRBJ2-7; D is ambiguous. From germline, CDR1 is SGHNT and CDR2 YYREEE (reference sequence). Deletions cut 4 bases from V and 7 bases from J, with 15 bases between. CDR3 length equals 13 residues. The CDR3 region has the DNA TGTGCCAGCAGCGCGCCCCTCAATCCTGAGCAGTACTTC. This sequence encodes CASSAPLNPEQYF.

V is TRBV9 and J is TRBJ1-2; D possibly corresponds to TRBD1 (5 bases). With 4 bases removed from V and 3 bases from J, the gap between germline ends came to 13 bases. CDR1 is SGDLS and CDR2 is YYNGEE in the germline V gene. This CDR3 has 14 residues. The chain's CDR3 is CASSTEGRHYGYTF. CDR3 coding DNA: TGTGCCAGCAGCACAGAGGGGCGGCACTATGGCTACACCTTC.

The chain is built from TRBV5-5 and TRBJ2-5; D may be TRBD1 (5 bases). This CDR3 comprises 14 residues. The V end was cut by 5 bases, the J end by 3 bases, with 14 bases between. CDR1 SGHKS and CDR2 YYEKEE come from the germline V gene (reference sequence). The CDR3 loop reads CASRPIDSKETQYF. DNA of the CDR3: TGTGCCAGCAGGCCTATCGACAGCAAAGAGACCCAGTACTTC.

The V gene is TRBV15, the J gene TRBJ1-5, with TRBD1 as a possible D gene (6 bases). Germline V gene lookup returns CDR1 LNHNV and CDR2 YYDKDF (reference sequence). Trimming pared 1 base from V and 7 bases from J, leaving 17 bases between. This CDR3 comprises 16 residues. The CDR3 sequence is CATSRVGQFFNQPQHF. In DNA form, the CDR3 reads TGTGCCACCAGCAGAGTCGGACAGTTTTTCAACCAGCCCCAGCATTTT.

The genes are TRBV28 and TRBJ2-1, with D perhaps matching TRBD2 (6 bases). The V end lost 4 bases, the J end lost 8 bases, and 15 bases lay between the germline ends. CDR1 and CDR2 from the germline V gene are MDHEN and SYDVKM. The CDR3 spans 14 residues. CDR3 sequence: CASSYRISGDEQFF. DNA of the CDR3: TGTGCCAGCAGTTACCGCATATCGGGGGATGAGCAGTTCTTC.

The chain has TRBV28 and TRBJ2-1, with TRBD1 matching 8 bases. Germline-derived CDR1 and CDR2 are MDHEN and SYDVKM. This CDR3 has 13 amino acids. V lost 8 bases to trimming and J lost 8 bases; unmatched junction nucleotides: 8. CDR3 in amino acids: CASSSYRGDEQFF. In DNA form, the CDR3 reads TGTGCCAGCTCCTCGTACAGGGGGGATGAGCAGTTCTTC.

The chain carries TRBV28 and TRBJ1-5; 8 bases agree with TRBD1. The length of the CDR3 is 15 residues. The V and J ends lost 5 bases and 0 bases, in that order; junction bases with no gene match: 3. Germline CDR1 reads MDHEN; CDR2 reads SYDVKM. The CDR3 region is CASSGTGDSNQPQHF. In DNA form, the CDR3 reads TGTGCCAGCAGTGGGACAGGTGATAGCAATCAGCCCCAGCATTTT.

The chain uses TRBV4-1 and TRBJ2-1; D gene ambiguous. The CDR3 spans 12 residues. The germline V gene has CDR1 MGHRA and CDR2 YSYEKL. Deletions cut 1 base from V and 7 bases from J, with 5 bases between. Written as DNA, the CDR3 is TGCGCCAGCAGCCAAGTAGATAATGAGCAGTTCTTC. This encodes CASSQVDNEQFF.

The chain recombines TRBV4-1 with TRBJ1-5, with 7 nucleotides matching TRBD1. The CDR3 loop spans 14 amino acids. Losses at the gene ends were 2 bases for V and 6 bases for J; bases not matched to a gene: 4. Germline V gene lookup returns CDR1 MGHRA and CDR2 YSYEKL. In nucleotides, the CDR3 is TGCGCCAGCAGCCAAACCGACAGGGTTCAGCCCCAGCATTTT. It yields the protein CASSQTDRVQPQHF.

Here the CDR3 DNA reads TGTGCCAGCAGTTTTTTCGGGAGGGGGAACACTGAAGCTTTCTTT. Residues: CASSFFGRGNTEAFF. The chain recombines TRBV28 with TRBJ1-1; D might be TRBD1 (5 bases). This CDR3 comprises 15 residues. V gave up 3 bases and J gave up 1 base, with 12 bases separating them. Germline CDR1 is MDHEN and CDR2 is SYDVKM.

The gene calls are TRBV4-2 and TRBJ1-1; no clear D gene. CDR3 length equals 13 residues. Germline CDR1 reads LGHNA; CDR2 reads YNFKEQ. Between the trimmed V and J ends, which lost 1 base and 1 base, there was a span of 4 bases. CDR3 loop: CASSQVANTEAFF. CDR3 sequence (DNA): TGTGCCAGCAGCCAAGTCGCGAACACTGAAGCTTTCTTT.